What follows are 3 T cell receptor beta chains derived from one specimen sequenced in a study of blood T cell repertoires in COVID-19. Measured with immunoSEQ multiplex PCR; TCRdb has only the in-frame clones, and not every one. The table shows about 140,000 clones, with around 80% occurring only once. Material for sequencing was peripheral blood. These TCRs come from a man in his sixties with acute or convalescent COVID-19.

This clone was counted only a few times. V gene TRBV28 combines with J gene TRBJ2-1, with TRBD2 matching over 14 bases. CDR1 is MDHEN and CDR2 is SYDVKM in the germline V gene. V lost 2 bases to trimming and J lost 3 bases; unmatched junction nucleotides: 6. The CDR3 runs to 18 residues. The CDR3 spells CASSLGTSGSLGYNEQFF. Here the CDR3 DNA reads TGTGCCAGCAGTTTAGGGACTAGCGGGAGTCTGGGCTACAATGAGCAGTTCTTC.

The CDR3 loop is CASSMWQGTEAFF. The CDR3 coding sequence is TGTGCCAGCAGCATGTGGCAGGGGACTGAAGCTTTCTTT. The chain couples TRBV7-8 to TRBJ1-1; possibly TRBD1 for D (6 bases). The CDR3 covers 13 residues. V was pared by 5 bases and J by 5 bases, with 12 bases between. From germline, CDR1 is SGHVS and CDR2 FQNEAQ.

The rearrangement uses TRBV11-3 and TRBJ2-7; perhaps TRBD1 as D (6 bases). V lost 0 bases, J lost 2 bases, and 11 bases lay in between. The CDR3 consists of 15 residues. The germline V gene has CDR1 SGHNT and CDR2 YENEEA. CDR3 loop: CASSLEGGTTYEQYF. CDR3 DNA sequence: TGTGCCAGCAGCTTAGAAGGGGGAACCACCTACGAGCAGTACTTC. Together with reference TRBV11-3 and TRBJ2-7, the CDR3 gives the full variable domain: EAGVVQSPRYKIIEKKQPVAFWCNPISGHNTLYWYLQNLGQGPELLIRYENEEAVDDSQLPKDRFSAERLKGVDSTLKIQPAELGDSAVYLCASSLEGGTTYEQYFGPGTRLTVT.